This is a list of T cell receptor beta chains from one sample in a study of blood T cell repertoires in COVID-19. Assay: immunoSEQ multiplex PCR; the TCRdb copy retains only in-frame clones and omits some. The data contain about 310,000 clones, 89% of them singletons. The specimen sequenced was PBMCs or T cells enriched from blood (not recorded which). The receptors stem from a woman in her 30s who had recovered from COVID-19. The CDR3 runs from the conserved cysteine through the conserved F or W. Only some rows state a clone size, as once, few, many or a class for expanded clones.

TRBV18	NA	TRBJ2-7	CASSPRQGVGEQYF
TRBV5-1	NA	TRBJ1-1	CASSDRTSSDRGANTEAFF
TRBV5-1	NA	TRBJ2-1	CASSSGLAGMSYNEQFF
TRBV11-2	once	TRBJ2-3	CASSPTGISTDTQYF
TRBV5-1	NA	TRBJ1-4	CASSLEWSGEKLFF
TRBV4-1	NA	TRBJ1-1	CASSQDGAGELNTEAFF
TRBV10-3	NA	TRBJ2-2	CAITAGNTGELFF
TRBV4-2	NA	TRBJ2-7	CASSQRGLVSHEQYF
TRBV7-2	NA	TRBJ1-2	CASSLLGGAVGYTF
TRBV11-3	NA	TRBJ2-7	CASYQGWNEQYF
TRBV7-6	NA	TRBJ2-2	CASSLAGLAGEVTGELFF
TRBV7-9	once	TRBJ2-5	CASSLGTGGIQETQYF
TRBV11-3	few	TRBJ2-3	CASSSTGGRTDTQYF
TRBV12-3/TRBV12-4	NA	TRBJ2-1	CASSLEAGQFF
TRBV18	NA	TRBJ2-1	CASSPLSGSSYNEQFF
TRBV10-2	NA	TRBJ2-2	CASSDFTGTGLGELFF
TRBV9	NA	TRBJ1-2	CASSVEVEGATYGYTF
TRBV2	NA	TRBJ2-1	CAGSVGQVNNEQFF
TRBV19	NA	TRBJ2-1	CASSIGLAGSLSNEQFF
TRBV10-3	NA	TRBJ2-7	CAISESFLGTGSSYEQYF
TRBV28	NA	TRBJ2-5	CASNRALETQYF
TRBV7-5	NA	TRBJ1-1	CARSDRPYEDTEAFF
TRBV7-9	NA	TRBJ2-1	CASSLGAGASGSSEQFF
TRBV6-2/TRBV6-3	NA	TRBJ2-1	CASSYLVLAGGYNEQFF